This T cell receptor (beta chain) was found in a study of blood T cell repertoires in COVID-19. In the original analysis: Estimation of nucleated cell counts was performed using reference gene primer amplification. The protocol was immunoSEQ multiplex PCR, while the TCRdb copy is restricted to in-frame clones and leaves out a portion. That table is the source of V, J and clone size, and D and trimming were worked out from the DNA. The sample holds tens of thousands of clones, about four fifths seen once. Germline V gene sequence: CDR1 GTSNPN, CDR2 SVGIG (reference sequence). The CDR3 is made up of 13 amino acids. V was pared by 6 bases and J by 2 bases, with 13 bases between.

The receptor's source is a human donor with acute or convalescent COVID-19. The donor label of this sample is uncertain. The rearrangement links TRBV30 to TRBJ1-2, with D uncertain. What was sequenced was peripheral blood. Here the CDR3 DNA reads TGTGCCTGCCGGGGAGGGCACAACTATGGCTACACCTTC. Amino acids: CACRGGHNYGYTF.